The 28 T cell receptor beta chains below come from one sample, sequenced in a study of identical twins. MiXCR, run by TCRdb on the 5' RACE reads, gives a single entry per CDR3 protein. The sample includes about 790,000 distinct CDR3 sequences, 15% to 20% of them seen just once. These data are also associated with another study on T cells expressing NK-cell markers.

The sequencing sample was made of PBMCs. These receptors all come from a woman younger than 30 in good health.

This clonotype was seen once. Here the CDR3 reads CASSPFGTGGSSPLHF. CDR3 nucleotide sequence: TGTGCCAGCAGTCCGTTCGGGACAGGGGGGAGTTCACCCCTCCACTTT. This chain uses TRBV28 with TRBJ1-6; 11 bases align to TRBD1. V shed 5 bases, J shed 9 bases, and the junction held 9 bases outside the gene matches. CDR3 length: 16 amino acids. The germline V gene encodes CDR1 MDHEN and CDR2 SYDVKM.

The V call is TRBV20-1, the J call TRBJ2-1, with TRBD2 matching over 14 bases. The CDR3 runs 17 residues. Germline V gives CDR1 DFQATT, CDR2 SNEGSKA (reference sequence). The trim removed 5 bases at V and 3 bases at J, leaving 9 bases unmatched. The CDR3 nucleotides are TGCAGTGCTTTGAGACTAGCGGGGGGGGTATTCTACAATGAGCAGTTCTTC. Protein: CSALRLAGGVFYNEQFF.

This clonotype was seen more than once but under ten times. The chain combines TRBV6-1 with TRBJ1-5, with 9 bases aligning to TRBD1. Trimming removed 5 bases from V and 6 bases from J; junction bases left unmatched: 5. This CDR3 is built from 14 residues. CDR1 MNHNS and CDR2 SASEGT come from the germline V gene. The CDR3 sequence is CASSITGGIQPQHF. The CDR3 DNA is TGTGCCAGCAGTATTACAGGGGGCATTCAGCCCCAGCATTTT.

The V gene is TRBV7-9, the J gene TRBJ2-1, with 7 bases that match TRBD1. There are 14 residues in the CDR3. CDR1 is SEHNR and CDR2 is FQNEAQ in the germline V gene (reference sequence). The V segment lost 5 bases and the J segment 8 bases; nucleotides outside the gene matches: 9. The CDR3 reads CASSQTGKSDEQFF. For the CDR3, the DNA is TGTGCCAGCAGCCAGACAGGGAAGAGTGATGAGCAGTTCTTC.

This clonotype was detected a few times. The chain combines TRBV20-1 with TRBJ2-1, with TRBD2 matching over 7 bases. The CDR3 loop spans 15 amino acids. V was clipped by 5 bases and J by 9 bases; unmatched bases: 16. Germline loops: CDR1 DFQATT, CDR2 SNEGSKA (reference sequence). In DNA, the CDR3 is TGCAGTGCTCGGACTGGGCACCCTCTAGCGGCTGAGCAGTTCTTC. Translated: CSARTGHPLAAEQFF.

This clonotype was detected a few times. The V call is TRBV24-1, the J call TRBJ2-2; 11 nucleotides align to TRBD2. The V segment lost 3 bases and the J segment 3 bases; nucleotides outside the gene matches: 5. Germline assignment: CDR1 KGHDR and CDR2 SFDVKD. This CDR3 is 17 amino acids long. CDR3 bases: TGTGCCACCAGTGATACTCCGGGACTAGCGGACACCGGGGAGCTGTTTTTT. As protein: CATSDTPGLADTGELFF.

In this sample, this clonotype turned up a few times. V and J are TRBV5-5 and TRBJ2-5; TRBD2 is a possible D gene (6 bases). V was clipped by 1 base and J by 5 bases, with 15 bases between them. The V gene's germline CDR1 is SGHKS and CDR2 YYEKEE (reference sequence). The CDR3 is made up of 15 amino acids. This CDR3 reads CASSLSRGARETQYF. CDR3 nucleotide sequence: TGTGCCAGCAGCTTGTCCCGCGGGGCCAGGGAGACCCAGTACTTC.

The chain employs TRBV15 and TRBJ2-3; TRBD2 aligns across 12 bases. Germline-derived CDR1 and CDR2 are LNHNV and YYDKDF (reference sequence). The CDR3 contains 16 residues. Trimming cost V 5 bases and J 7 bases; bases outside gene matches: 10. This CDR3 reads CATSRKASGGANTQYF. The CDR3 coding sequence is TGTGCCACCAGCCGAAAGGCTAGCGGGGGGGCAAATACGCAGTATTTT.

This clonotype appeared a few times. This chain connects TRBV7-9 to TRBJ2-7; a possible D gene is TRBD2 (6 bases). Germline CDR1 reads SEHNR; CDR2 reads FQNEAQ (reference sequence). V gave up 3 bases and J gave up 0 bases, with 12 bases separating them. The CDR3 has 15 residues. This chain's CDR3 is CASSFTGESSYEQYF. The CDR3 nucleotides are TGTGCCAGCAGCTTCACGGGGGAGAGCTCCTACGAGCAGTACTTC.

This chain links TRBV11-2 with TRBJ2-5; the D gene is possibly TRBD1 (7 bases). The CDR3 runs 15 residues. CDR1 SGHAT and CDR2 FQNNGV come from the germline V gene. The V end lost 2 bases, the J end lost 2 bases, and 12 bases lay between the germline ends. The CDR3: CASSLFRGRQETQYF. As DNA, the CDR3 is TGTGCCAGCAGCTTATTCAGGGGGAGGCAAGAGACCCAGTACTTC.

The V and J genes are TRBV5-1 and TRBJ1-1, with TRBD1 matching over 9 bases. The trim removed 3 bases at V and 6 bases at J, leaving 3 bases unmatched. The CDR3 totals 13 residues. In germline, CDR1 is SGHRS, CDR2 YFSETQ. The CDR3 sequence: CASSWDRVAEAFF. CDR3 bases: TGCGCCAGCAGCTGGGACAGGGTTGCTGAAGCTTTCTTT.

CDR3 in amino acids: CASSVAGGLSEQFF. CDR3 coding DNA: TGTGCCAGCAGCGTAGCGGGGGGCTTATCTGAGCAGTTCTTC. This chain links TRBV9 with TRBJ2-1; D may be TRBD2 (7 bases). V lost 0 bases and J lost 9, with 13 bases in between. Germline V gene sequence: CDR1 SGDLS, CDR2 YYNGEE. The CDR3 is 14 amino acids.

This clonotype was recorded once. CDR3 coding DNA: TGTGCCAGCAGTTTAGTCAAAAACATTCAGTACTTC. Protein sequence: CASSLVKNIQYF. The chain has TRBV28 and TRBJ2-4; no reliable D call. Germline-derived CDR1 and CDR2 are MDHEN and SYDVKM. The ends were cut back, 2 bases at V and 3 bases at J, with 2 bases in the middle. The CDR3 extends over 12 amino acids.

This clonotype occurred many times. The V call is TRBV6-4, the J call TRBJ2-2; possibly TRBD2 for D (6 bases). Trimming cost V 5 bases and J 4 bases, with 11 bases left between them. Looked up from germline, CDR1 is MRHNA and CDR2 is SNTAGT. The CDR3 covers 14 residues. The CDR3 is CASSHSGSTGELFF. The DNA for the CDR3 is TGTGCCAGCAGTCATAGCGGCTCCACCGGGGAGCTGTTTTTT.

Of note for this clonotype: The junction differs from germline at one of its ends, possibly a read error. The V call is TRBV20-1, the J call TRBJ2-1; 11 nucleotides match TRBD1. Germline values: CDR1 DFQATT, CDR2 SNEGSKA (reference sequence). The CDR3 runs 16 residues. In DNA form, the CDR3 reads TGCTGTGCTAGAGACAGGCGTGGACAGGGGGCGGGTGAGCAGTTCTTC. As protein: CCARDRRGQGAGEQFF.

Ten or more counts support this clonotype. CDR3 in DNA: TGTGCCAGCAGTTACGTCACAGGGGAAAGAGGCTACACCTTC. Its translation is CASSYVTGERGYTF. The chain employs TRBV6-2 or TRBV6-3 and TRBJ1-2, with 7 bases that match TRBD1. V lost 2 bases and J lost 8; bases outside the gene matches: 8. The germline V gene has CDR1 MNHEY and CDR2 SVGEGT. The CDR3 has 14 amino acids.

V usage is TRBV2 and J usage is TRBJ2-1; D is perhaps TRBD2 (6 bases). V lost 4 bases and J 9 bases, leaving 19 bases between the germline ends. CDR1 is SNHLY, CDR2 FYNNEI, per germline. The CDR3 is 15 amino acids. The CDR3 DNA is TGTGCCAGCAGTGGGGGAAACGGGAGAGAGGCTGAGCAGTTCTTC. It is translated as CASSGGNGREAEQFF.

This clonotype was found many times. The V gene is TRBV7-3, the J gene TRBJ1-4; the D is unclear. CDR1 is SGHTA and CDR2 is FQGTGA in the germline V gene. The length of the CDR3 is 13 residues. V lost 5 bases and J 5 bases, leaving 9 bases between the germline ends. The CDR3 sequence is CASSTSPNEKLFF. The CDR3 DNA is TGTGCCAGCAGCACCAGCCCGAATGAAAAACTGTTTTTT. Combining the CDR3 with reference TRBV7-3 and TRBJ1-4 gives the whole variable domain GAGVSQTPSNKVTEKGKYVELRCDPISGHTALYWYRQSLGQGPEFLIYFQGTGAADDSGLPNDRFFAVRPEGSVSTLKIQRTERGDSAVYLCASSTSPNEKLFFGSGTQLSVL.

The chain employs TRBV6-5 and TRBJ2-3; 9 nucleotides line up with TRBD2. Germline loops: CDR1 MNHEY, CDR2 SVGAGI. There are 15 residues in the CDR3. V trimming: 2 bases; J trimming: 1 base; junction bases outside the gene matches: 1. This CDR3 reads CASSYAGGGTDTQYF. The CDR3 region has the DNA TGTGCCAGCAGTTACGCGGGGGGGGGCACAGATACGCAGTATTTT.

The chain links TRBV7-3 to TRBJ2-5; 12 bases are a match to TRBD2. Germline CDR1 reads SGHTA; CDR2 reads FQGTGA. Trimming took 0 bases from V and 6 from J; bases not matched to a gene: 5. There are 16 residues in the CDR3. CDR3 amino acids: CASSLTRTSGAKTQYF. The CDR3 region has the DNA TGTGCCAGCAGCTTAACTAGGACTAGCGGGGCTAAGACCCAGTACTTC.

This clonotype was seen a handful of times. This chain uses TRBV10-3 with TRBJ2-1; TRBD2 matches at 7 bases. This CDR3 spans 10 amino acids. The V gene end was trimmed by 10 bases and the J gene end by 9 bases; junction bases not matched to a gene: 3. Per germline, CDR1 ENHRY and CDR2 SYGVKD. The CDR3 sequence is CATGGGEQFF. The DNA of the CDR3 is TGTGCCACTGGGGGGGGTGAGCAGTTCTTC.

DNA for the CDR3: TGCAGCTCTCGGACGGGACGGTTGGAGAATGAGCAGTTCTTC. This encodes CSSRTGRLENEQFF. The chain carries TRBV29-1 and TRBJ2-1; D is tentatively TRBD1 or TRBD2 (5 bases each). The germline V gene has CDR1 SQVTM and CDR2 ANQGSEA. This CDR3 comprises 14 residues. The V end lost 8 bases, the J end lost 7 bases, and 21 bases lay between the germline ends.

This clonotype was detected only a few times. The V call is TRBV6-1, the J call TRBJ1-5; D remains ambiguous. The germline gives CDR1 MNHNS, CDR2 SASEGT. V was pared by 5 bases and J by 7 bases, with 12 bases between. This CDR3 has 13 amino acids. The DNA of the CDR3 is TGTGCCAGCAGTCCTCGGGTGGGGCAGCCCCAGCATTTT. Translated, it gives CASSPRVGQPQHF.

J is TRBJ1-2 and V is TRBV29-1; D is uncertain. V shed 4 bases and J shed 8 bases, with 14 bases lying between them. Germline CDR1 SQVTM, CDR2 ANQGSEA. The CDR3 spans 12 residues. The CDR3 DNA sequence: TGCAGCGTTGTGACCCCCTTGAGAGGCTACACCTTC. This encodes CSVVTPLRGYTF.

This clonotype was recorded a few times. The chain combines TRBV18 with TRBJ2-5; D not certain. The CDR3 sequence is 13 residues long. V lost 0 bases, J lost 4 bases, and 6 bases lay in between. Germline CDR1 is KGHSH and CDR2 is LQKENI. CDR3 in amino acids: CASSPPVVETQYF. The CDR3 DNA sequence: TGTGCCAGCTCACCACCAGTTGTAGAGACCCAGTACTTC.

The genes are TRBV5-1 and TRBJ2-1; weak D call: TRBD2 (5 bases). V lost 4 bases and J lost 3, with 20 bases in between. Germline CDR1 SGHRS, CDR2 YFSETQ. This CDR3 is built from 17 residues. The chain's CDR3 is CASSRVGGSGDYNEQFF. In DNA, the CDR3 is TGCGCCAGCAGCCGGGTTGGAGGCAGCGGAGACTACAATGAGCAGTTCTTC.

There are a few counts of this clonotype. CDR3 sequence (DNA): TGTGCCACCAGCAGAGATGTTGAGGTAGATACGCAGTATTTT. It translates to CATSRDVEVDTQYF. The V call is TRBV15, the J call TRBJ2-3; D remains ambiguous. Trimming stripped 0 bases from V and 5 bases from J, with 9 bases between. CDR3 length: 14 amino acids. Per germline, CDR1 LNHNV and CDR2 YYDKDF (reference sequence).

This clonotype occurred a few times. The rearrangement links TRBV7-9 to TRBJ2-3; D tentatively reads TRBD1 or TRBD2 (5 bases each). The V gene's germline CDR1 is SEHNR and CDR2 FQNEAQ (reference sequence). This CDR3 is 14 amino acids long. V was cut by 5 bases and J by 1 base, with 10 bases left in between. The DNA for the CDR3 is TGTGCCAGCAGCGGGACGACAGGCACAGATACGCAGTATTTT. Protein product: CASSGTTGTDTQYF.